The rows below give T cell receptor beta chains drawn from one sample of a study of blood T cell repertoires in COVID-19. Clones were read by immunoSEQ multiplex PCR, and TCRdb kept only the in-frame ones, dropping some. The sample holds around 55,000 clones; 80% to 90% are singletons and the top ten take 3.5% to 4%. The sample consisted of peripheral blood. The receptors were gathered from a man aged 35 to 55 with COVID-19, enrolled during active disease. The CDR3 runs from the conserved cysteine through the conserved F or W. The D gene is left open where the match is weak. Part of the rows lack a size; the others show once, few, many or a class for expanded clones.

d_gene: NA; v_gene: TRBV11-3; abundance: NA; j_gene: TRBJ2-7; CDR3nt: TGTGCCAGCAGCGGTCGACAGGATAGCTACGAGCAGTACTTC; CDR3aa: CASSGRQDSYEQYF
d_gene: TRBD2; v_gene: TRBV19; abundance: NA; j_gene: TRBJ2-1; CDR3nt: TGTGCCAGTAGTGAGGTAGCGGGCTCCTACAATGAGCAGTTCTTC; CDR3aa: CASSEVAGSYNEQFF
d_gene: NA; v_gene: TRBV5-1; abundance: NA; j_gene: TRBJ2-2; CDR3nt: TGCGCCAGCAGCTTGGAGACTCTCGGGGAGCTGTTTTTT; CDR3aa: CASSLETLGELFF
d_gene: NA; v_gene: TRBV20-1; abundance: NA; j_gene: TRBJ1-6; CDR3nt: TGCAGTGCTAGTGCAGGGGCTAATTCACCCCTCCACTTT; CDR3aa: CSASAGANSPLHF
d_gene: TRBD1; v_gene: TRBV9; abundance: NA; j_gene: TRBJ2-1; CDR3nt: TGTGCCAGCAGCGTAGCTTTTTATCGTGGGACAGAATACAATGAGCAGTTCTTC; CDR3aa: CASSVAFYRGTEYNEQFF
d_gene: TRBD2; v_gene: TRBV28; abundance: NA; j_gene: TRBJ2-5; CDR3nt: TGTGCCAGCAGTCGGACCCTACTAGCGGGGGATGAGACCCAGTACTTC; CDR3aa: CASSRTLLAGDETQYF
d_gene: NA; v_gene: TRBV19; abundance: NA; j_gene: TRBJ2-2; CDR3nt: TGTGCCAGTAGTATAGGCGGTAACACCGGGGAGCTGTTTTTT; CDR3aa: CASSIGGNTGELFF
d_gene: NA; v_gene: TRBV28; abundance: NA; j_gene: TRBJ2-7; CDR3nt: TGTGCCAGCAGTCGGGGGACGGGAGAGCAGTACTTC; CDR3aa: CASSRGTGEQYF
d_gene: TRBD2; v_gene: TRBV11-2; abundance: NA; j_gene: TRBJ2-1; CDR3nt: TGTGCCAGCAGCTTGGCTGGGACTAGTCGGTTTGAGCAGTTCTTC; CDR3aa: CASSLAGTSRFEQFF
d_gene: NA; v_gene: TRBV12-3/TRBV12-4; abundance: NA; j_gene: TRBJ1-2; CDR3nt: TGTGCCAGCAGTTCCGGACTGGGCTATGGCTACACCTTC; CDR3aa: CASSSGLGYGYTF
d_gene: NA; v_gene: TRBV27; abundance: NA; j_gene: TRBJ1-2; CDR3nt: TGTGCCAGCAGTCCACGGACAGCTAACTATGGCTACACCTTC; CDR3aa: CASSPRTANYGYTF
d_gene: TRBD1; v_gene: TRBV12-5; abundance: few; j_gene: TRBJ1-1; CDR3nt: TGTGCTAGTGGTTTGGTCCATGGACAGGCATGGGCTGAAGCTTTCTTT; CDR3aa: CASGLVHGQAWAEAFF
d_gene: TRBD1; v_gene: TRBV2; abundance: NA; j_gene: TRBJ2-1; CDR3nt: TGTGCCAGCAGTTTAGGGACAGGGGGTTCCTACAATGAGCAGTTCTTC; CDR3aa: CASSLGTGGSYNEQFF
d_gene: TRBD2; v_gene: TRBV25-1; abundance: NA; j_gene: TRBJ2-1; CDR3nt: TGTGCCAGCAAGGGACTAGCCGGGACCAATGAGCAGTTCTTC; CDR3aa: CASKGLAGTNEQFF
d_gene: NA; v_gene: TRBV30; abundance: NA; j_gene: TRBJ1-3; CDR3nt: TGTGCCTCCCTAGGCACCACCATATATTTT; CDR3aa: CASLGTTIYF
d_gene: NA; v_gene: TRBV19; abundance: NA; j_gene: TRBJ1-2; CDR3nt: TGTGCCAGTAGTCCCAACCGGGACTGGAACTATGGCTACACCTTC; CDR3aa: CASSPNRDWNYGYTF
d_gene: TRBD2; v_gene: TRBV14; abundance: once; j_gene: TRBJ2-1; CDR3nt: TGTGCCAGCAGCCAACTAGCGGGAGGGCCACACAATGAGCAGTTCTTC; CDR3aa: CASSQLAGGPHNEQFF
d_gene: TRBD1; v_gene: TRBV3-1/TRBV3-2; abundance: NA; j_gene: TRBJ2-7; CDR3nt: TGTGCCAGCAGCCAAGATCACAGGGGTGTTGCGTGGGGTTACGGGCAGTACTTC; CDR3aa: CASSQDHRGVAWGYGQYF
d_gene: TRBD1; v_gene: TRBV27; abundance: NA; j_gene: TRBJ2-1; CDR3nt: TGTGCCAGCAGTCCTACAGGGGTTGAGCAGTTCTTC; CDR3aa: CASSPTGVEQFF
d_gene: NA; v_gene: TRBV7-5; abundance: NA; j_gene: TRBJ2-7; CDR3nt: TGTGTCAGAAGCTTATCCTGGACTAGAAAATACGAGCAGTACTTC; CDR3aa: CVRSLSWTRKYEQYF
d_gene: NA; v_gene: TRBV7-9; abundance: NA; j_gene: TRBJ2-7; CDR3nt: TGTGCCAGCAGCGTAGTAGAGAGCTCCTACGAGCAGTACTTC; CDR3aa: CASSVVESSYEQYF
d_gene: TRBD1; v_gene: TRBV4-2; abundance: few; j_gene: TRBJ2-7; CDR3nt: TGTGCCAGCAGCCAAGGACAGGGTTCCTACGAGCAGTACTTC; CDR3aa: CASSQGQGSYEQYF
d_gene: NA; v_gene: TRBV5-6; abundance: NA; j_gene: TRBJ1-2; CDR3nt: TGTGCCAGCAGCCTACGGACAGCTCCTAACTATGGCTACACCTTC; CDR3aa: CASSLRTAPNYGYTF
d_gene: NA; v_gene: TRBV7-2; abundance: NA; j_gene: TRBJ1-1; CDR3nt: TGTGCCAGCAGCTTAGGGACCAGGGTCTTCAACACTGAAGCTTTCTTT; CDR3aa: CASSLGTRVFNTEAFF
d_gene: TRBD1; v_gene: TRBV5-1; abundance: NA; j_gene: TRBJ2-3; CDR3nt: TGCGCCAGCAGCTCGACAGGGACCACAGATACGCAGTATTTT; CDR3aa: CASSSTGTTDTQYF
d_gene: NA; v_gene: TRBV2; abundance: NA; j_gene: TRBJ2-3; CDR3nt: TGTGCCAGCACTCCCATCGGGGATTTTATAAGCACAGATACGCAGTATTTT; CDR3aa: CASTPIGDFISTDTQYF
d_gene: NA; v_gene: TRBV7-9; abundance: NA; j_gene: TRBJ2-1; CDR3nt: TGTGCCAGCAGCCCGGACTATAGTTGGTCCTACAATGAGCAGTTCTTC; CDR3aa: CASSPDYSWSYNEQFF
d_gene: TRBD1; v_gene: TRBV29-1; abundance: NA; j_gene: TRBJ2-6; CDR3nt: TGCAGCGTTGTAGGGGGACAGGGGGCCTCAGGGGCCAACGTCCTGACTTTC; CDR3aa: CSVVGGQGASGANVLTF
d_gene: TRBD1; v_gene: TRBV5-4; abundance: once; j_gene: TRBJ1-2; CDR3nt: TGTGCCAGCAGCTTGGGAGCCTCCGGGACAGGGTTTGGGTTGGTATATGGCTACACCTTC; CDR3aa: CASSLGASGTGFGLVYGYTF
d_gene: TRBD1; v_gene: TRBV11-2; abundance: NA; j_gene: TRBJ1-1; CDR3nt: TGTGCCAGCAGCACGGGACAGGGGAACACTGAAGCTTTCTTT; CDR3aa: CASSTGQGNTEAFF
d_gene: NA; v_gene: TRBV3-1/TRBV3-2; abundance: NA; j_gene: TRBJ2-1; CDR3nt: TGTGCCAGCAGCCGGTCTAGCGACAATGAGCAGTTCTTC; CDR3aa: CASSRSSDNEQFF
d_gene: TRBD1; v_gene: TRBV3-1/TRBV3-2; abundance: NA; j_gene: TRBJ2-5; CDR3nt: TGTGCCAGCAGCCACGGGACAGGGAACCGCGAGACCCAGTACTTC; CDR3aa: CASSHGTGNRETQYF
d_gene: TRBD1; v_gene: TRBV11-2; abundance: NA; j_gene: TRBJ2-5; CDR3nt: TGTGCCAGCAGACCCACCGGGACAGGGGGGTCGGAGACCCAGTACTTC; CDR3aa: CASRPTGTGGSETQYF
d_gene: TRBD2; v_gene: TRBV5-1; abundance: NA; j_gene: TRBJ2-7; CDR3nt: TGCGCCAGCAGCTTCGGGGGAGGGAACTCCTACGAGCAGTACTTC; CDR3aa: CASSFGGGNSYEQYF
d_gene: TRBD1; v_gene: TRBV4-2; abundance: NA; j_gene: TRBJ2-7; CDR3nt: TGTGCCAGCAGCCCCTCGACAGGGGGCTACGAGCAGTACTTC; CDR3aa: CASSPSTGGYEQYF
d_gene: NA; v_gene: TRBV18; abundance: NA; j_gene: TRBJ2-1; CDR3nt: TGTGCCAGCTCACCAGGTGGGCCTGGGTTCAATGAGCAGTTCTTC; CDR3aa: CASSPGGPGFNEQFF